The 7 T cell receptor beta chains below come from one sample, sequenced in a study of shared clonotypes between healthy human individuals (TCRdb year 2020). The method behind the library was the immunoSEQ multiplex PCR assay. TCRdb took this table from immuneACCESS and kept in-frame rearrangements with V and J called. Such tables lack part of the clones; where checked against another copy, unresolved V genes explain under half of the gap, and the rest is unexplained. The sample table lists roughly 200,000 clones, 66% of them with a count of one. The top ten hold about 10% of the sample. The sequenced material came from memory CD4+ T cells sorted from blood. The sample's cell subset or site, from its label and the paper: CD45RA-negative fraction. These receptors came from a man aged 25-40 years in good health.

V gene TRBV10-3 combines with J gene TRBJ1-1; D not resolved. CDR1 is ENHRY, CDR2 SYGVKD, per germline. CDR3 length equals 13 residues. V was shortened by 3 bases and J by 3 bases, with 8 bases between the two germline ends. CDR3 sequence reads: CAISDEPDTEAFF. The DNA of the CDR3 is TGTGCCATCAGTGATGAGCCCGACACTGAAGCTTTCTTT.

The chain joins TRBV27 to TRBJ2-6; no firm D call. The CDR3 runs to 15 residues. Germline assignment: CDR1 MNHEY and CDR2 SMNVEV (reference sequence). With 3 bases removed from V and 1 base from J, the gap between germline ends came to 7 bases. The CDR3 region has the DNA TGTGCCAGCAGTTTGTACCTGTCTGGGGCCAACGTCCTGACTTTC. As protein: CASSLYLSGANVLTF. Variable domain in full (rest from reference TRBV27 and TRBJ2-6): EAQVTQNPRYLITVTGKKLTVTCSQNMNHEYMSWYRQDPGLGLRQIYYSMNVEVTDKGDVPEGYKVSRKEKRNFPLILESPSPNQTSLYFCASSLYLSGANVLTFGAGSRLTVL.

Turning to this clone: Other DNA sequences in the same sample also yield this CDR3. J is TRBJ1-1 and V is TRBV11-2; 8 nucleotides agree with TRBD1. With V trimmed by 8 bases and J by 4 bases, 18 bases remained unmatched. CDR3 length equals 17 residues. Germline V gives CDR1 SGHAT, CDR2 FQNNGV. The CDR3 DNA reads as TGTGCCAGCCAAAAGGGACAGGCAACTCGACCGGGCACTGAAGCTTTCTTT. It is translated as CASQKGQATRPGTEAFF. Drawing the rest from reference TRBV11-2 and TRBJ1-1, the complete variable domain is EAGVAQSPRYKIIEKRQSVAFWCNPISGHATLYWYQQILGQGPKLLIQFQNNGVVDDSQLPKDRFSAERLKGVDSTLKIQPAKLEDSAVYLCASQKGQATRPGTEAFFGQGTRLTVV.

The DNA of the CDR3 is TGTGCCAGCAGTGGGAGGACTAGCGGGAGGGCCGATACCAATGAGCAGTTCTTC. Encoded protein: CASSGRTSGRADTNEQFF. This chain joins TRBV6-1 and TRBJ2-1; the match to TRBD2 covers 15 bases. Trimming cost V 4 bases and J 6 bases; bases outside gene matches: 10. CDR1 is MNHNS, CDR2 SASEGT, per germline. CDR3 size: 18 residues.

J is TRBJ1-5 and V is TRBV28; weak D call: TRBD1 (5 bases). Trimming shortened V by 5 bases and J by 1 base, and 12 bases separated the two germline ends. The CDR3 length is 15 residues. Germline V gives CDR1 MDHEN, CDR2 SYDVKM. The CDR3 DNA sequence: TGTGCCAGCAGTCCCCAAGGGGTGAGCAATCAGCCCCAGCATTTT. Translation: CASSPQGVSNQPQHF.

This rearrangement joins TRBV7-2 to TRBJ1-5; D possibly corresponds to TRBD1 (5 bases). There are 14 residues in the CDR3. Germline loops: CDR1 SGHTA, CDR2 FQGNSA. The V gene lost 5 bases and the J gene lost 3 bases, with 11 bases spanning the gap. CDR3 sequence (DNA): TGTGCCAGCAGCGCGGACACCCTCAATCAGCCCCAGCATTTT. It encodes CASSADTLNQPQHF.

The rearrangement joins TRBV5-6 to TRBJ2-7, with 7 nucleotides matching TRBD2. The CDR3 contains 19 residues. The germline gives CDR1 SGHDT, CDR2 YYEEEE. J gave up 1 base and V 2 bases, and 18 bases lay outside the gene matches. For the CDR3, the DNA is TGTGCCAGCAGCTTCCGGCGGGGGTCTCTATTTAGTGGGTCCTACGAGCAGTACTTC. As protein: CASSFRRGSLFSGSYEQYF.